This TCR beta chain was observed in a study of shared clonotypes between healthy human individuals. Germline V CDR1 and CDR2: SGHAT, FQNNGV. Deletions cut 5 bases from V and 5 bases from J, with 27 bases between. The CDR3 contains 18 residues. The DNA input per sorted-subset replicate PCR was 200 ng, corresponding to roughly 31,000 T cell genomes. Sequenced by immunoSEQ multiplex PCR; TCRdb stores in-frame clones only, minus some. The sample has about 2.1 million clones, approximately 94% seen once. CD45RO-negative, CCR7-positively selected cells formed the naive CD8 fraction, excluding terminally differentiated effector memory CD45RA+ cells.

This sequence originates from a man younger than 35 in good health. Some clones in this sample may be carry-over from other donors' samples. The chain employs TRBV11-2 and TRBJ2-5; TRBD1 might be the D (6 bases). The sample was naive CD8+ T cells from PBMCs. In DNA form, the CDR3 reads TGTGCCAGCAGCCCCCGTCCGGCAGGGGTGGTCAATTTGGAGACCCAGTACTTC. This encodes CASSPRPAGVVNLETQYF.